The next 32 T cell receptor beta chains were all read from a single sample in a study of blood T cell repertoires in COVID-19. Libraries were prepared by immunoSEQ multiplex PCR; TCRdb keeps only in-frame clonotypes and omits some of them. Seen here are about 380,000 clones, more than 75% observed once, and the top ten hold 1.1%. Sequencing was carried out using peripheral blood. Source of these receptors: a human donor with acute or convalescent COVID-19. The donor label of this sample is uncertain.

For the CDR3, the DNA is TGTGCCAGCAGCTGGGGAGAGAATGAAAAACTGTTTTTT. Translation gives CASSWGENEKLFF. The rearrangement uses TRBV7-8 and TRBJ1-4; no firm D call. CDR3 size: 13 residues. The V and J ends lost 4 bases and 5 bases respectively, with 8 bases between them. CDR1 is SGHVS, CDR2 FQNEAQ, per germline.

The rearrangement joins TRBV19 to TRBJ2-5, with D possibly being TRBD2 (5 bases). CDR3 length: 13 residues. Germline loops: CDR1 LNHDA, CDR2 SQIVND (reference sequence). V lost 3 bases to trimming and J lost 5 bases, with 10 bases between them. The CDR3 DNA is TGTGCCAGTAGTATGGCCGGGGTCGAGACCCAGTACTTC. This codes for CASSMAGVETQYF.

This chain uses TRBV6-5 with TRBJ2-3, with 8 bases aligning to TRBD2. V lost 10 bases, J lost 1 base, and 10 bases stayed unmatched. The CDR3 has 15 residues. CDR1 MNHEY and CDR2 SVGAGI come from the germline V gene. CDR3 amino acids: CATRPGRGGTDTQYF. The CDR3 DNA sequence: TGTGCCACCCGACCGGGGCGGGGGGGCACAGATACGCAGTATTTT.

The CDR3: CASSLEGTLRGSYNEQFF. The DNA of the CDR3 is TGTGCCAGCAGCTTAGAGGGGACCCTCAGGGGCTCCTACAATGAGCAGTTCTTC. The V and J genes are TRBV7-9 and TRBJ2-1, with D maybe TRBD1 (6 bases). V was clipped by 1 base and J by 0 bases, with 16 bases between them. The CDR3 has 18 residues. CDR1 and CDR2 (germline): SEHNR, FQNEAQ (reference sequence).

The rearrangement links TRBV18 to TRBJ1-1; 9 nucleotides align to TRBD1. Germline-derived CDR1 and CDR2 are KGHSH and LQKENI. The J segment lost 1 base and the V segment lost 4 bases, leaving 4 bases of the junction unmatched. The CDR3 is made up of 15 amino acids. The CDR3 DNA follows: TGTGCCAGCTCACGGGACAGGGAACCGAACACTGAAGCTTTCTTT. Residues: CASSRDREPNTEAFF.

The V gene is TRBV7-2, the J gene TRBJ1-1, with D unclear. V was clipped by 5 bases and J by 5 bases, with 15 bases between them. The CDR3 has 14 amino acids. Germline-derived CDR1 and CDR2 are SGHTA and FQGNSA. The CDR3 region is CASSLKGGRTEAFF. The CDR3 nucleotides are TGTGCCAGCAGCCTCAAGGGCGGGAGAACTGAAGCTTTCTTT.

This chain connects TRBV11-3 to TRBJ1-2, with D possibly matching TRBD1 (6 bases). The V end was cut by 2 bases, the J end by 2 bases, with 12 bases between. Germline CDR1 and CDR2: SGHNT and YENEEA. CDR3 size: 15 residues. The CDR3 sequence: CASSLPLGQNYGYTF. The CDR3 bases are TGTGCCAGCAGCTTACCCCTAGGACAGAACTATGGCTACACCTTC.

The rearrangement uses TRBV6-2 or TRBV6-3 and TRBJ2-7, with a weak D call TRBD2 (6 bases). Germline assignment: CDR1 MNHEY and CDR2 SVGEGT. Trimming shortened V by 6 bases and J by 5 bases, and 23 bases separated the two germline ends. This CDR3 is 16 amino acids long. DNA for the CDR3: TGTGCCAGCAGCCGCCAACTAGCTGGGGGAGTGGACGAGCAGTACTTC. It specifies CASSRQLAGGVDEQYF.

The chain uses TRBV19 and TRBJ1-5; D might be TRBD1 (5 bases). This CDR3 has 13 residues. The germline V gene has CDR1 LNHDA and CDR2 SQIVND (reference sequence). Between the trimmed V and J ends, which lost 7 bases and 6 bases, there was a span of 13 bases. The CDR3 loop reads CASTLGAGQPQHF. The CDR3 nucleotides read TGTGCCAGTACCCTAGGGGCCGGTCAGCCCCAGCATTTT.

The chain links TRBV5-4 to TRBJ2-3, with 8 positions matching TRBD1. The CDR3 length is 14 residues. Trimming took 9 bases from V and 4 from J; bases not matched to a gene: 10. The germline V gene encodes CDR1 SGHNT and CDR2 YYREEE (reference sequence). CDR3 coding DNA: TGTGCCATCTCCAGGGGGCGGTGGGCAGATACGCAGTATTTT. It encodes CAISRGRWADTQYF.

This chain joins TRBV5-6 and TRBJ1-2, with no clear D. V shed 2 bases and J shed 6 bases, with 11 bases lying between them. This CDR3 has 13 residues. Per the germline V gene, CDR1 is SGHDT and CDR2 is YYEEEE. CDR3 in amino acids: CASSFGLGDGYTF. The CDR3 nucleotides read TGTGCCAGCAGCTTTGGACTGGGCGATGGCTACACCTTC.

The V call is TRBV10-1, the J call TRBJ2-7, with a possible D match to TRBD1 (6 bases). The CDR3 has 12 residues. Germline CDR1 reads WNHNN; CDR2 reads SYGVQD (reference sequence). V shed 6 bases and J shed 1 base, with 7 bases lying between them. CDR3 nucleotides: TGCGCCAGCAGCCAGGGGTCCTACGAGCAGTACTTC. As protein: CASSQGSYEQYF.

V gene TRBV19 combines with J gene TRBJ2-7; D remains unclear. CDR3 length equals 14 residues. The germline gives CDR1 LNHDA, CDR2 SQIVND (reference sequence). The germline V and J ends were trimmed by 2 bases and 5 bases, with 13 bases remaining between them. CDR3 DNA: TGTGCCAGTAGTATAAGCCGGGTTCGGAACGAGCAGTACTTC. Amino acids: CASSISRVRNEQYF.

In DNA, the CDR3 is TGTGCCAGCAGCCAAGTCGGTAGGAGTTCCTACGAGCAGTACTTC. Translating gives CASSQVGRSSYEQYF. This sequence joins TRBV3-1 (or the pseudogene TRBV3-2) and TRBJ2-7, with D uncertain. Trimming removed 1 base from V and 1 base from J, with 11 bases in between. Germline V CDR1 and CDR2: LGHDT, YNNKEL (reference sequence). This CDR3 comprises 15 residues.

This clone was detected once. The V and J genes are TRBV7-9 and TRBJ2-6; D might be TRBD2 (6 bases). The CDR3 extends over 16 amino acids. Trimming shortened V by 1 base and J by 0 bases, and 7 bases separated the two germline ends. The germline V gene has CDR1 SEHNR and CDR2 FQNEAQ (reference sequence). The CDR3 DNA sequence: TGTGCCAGCAGCTTAGGGCGGGGCTCTGGGGCCAACGTCCTGACTTTC. Its translation is CASSLGRGSGANVLTF.

The chain carries TRBV27 and TRBJ1-1; no clear D. Trimming pared 4 bases from V and 3 bases from J, leaving 15 bases between. Germline V lookup: CDR1 MNHEY, CDR2 SMNVEV (reference sequence). The CDR3 extends over 15 amino acids. The CDR3 DNA reads as TGTGCCAGCAGTTCACAACCCCACGGGGACACTGAAGCTTTCTTT. Its translation: CASSSQPHGDTEAFF.

The rearrangement uses TRBV6-5 and TRBJ1-2; D possibly corresponds to TRBD1 (6 bases). The CDR3 is 14 residues long. The V and J ends lost 6 bases and 2 bases respectively, with 13 bases between them. In germline, CDR1 is MNHEY, CDR2 SVGAGI. This chain's CDR3 is CASRRTAENYGYTF. The DNA of the CDR3 is TGTGCCAGCAGGCGGACAGCCGAAAACTATGGCTACACCTTC.

The J gene is TRBJ2-1, the V gene TRBV7-9; D is unclear. There are 14 residues in the CDR3. V dropped 1 base and J dropped 6 bases, with 10 bases sitting between them. Germline CDR1 reads SEHNR; CDR2 reads FQNEAQ (reference sequence). CDR3 sequence reads: CASSLEFRSNEQFF. The CDR3 DNA reads as TGTGCCAGCAGCTTAGAGTTTCGGAGCAATGAGCAGTTCTTC.

As DNA, the CDR3 is TGTGCCAGCAGTTTACTAGCGGGGGCCTGGGGGGAGACCCAGTACTTC. This encodes CASSLLAGAWGETQYF. The J gene is TRBJ2-5, the V gene TRBV28; 10 bases map to TRBD2. The germline V gene encodes CDR1 MDHEN and CDR2 SYDVKM. The CDR3 has 16 residues. Trimming removed 2 bases from V and 5 bases from J; junction bases left unmatched: 8.

The chain has TRBV7-9 and TRBJ2-1; D remains ambiguous. V was shortened by 2 bases and J by 4 bases, with 6 bases between the two germline ends. This CDR3 has 13 amino acids. The germline gives CDR1 SEHNR, CDR2 FQNEAQ (reference sequence). The CDR3 spells CASSLQQYNEQFF. The CDR3, as DNA: TGTGCCAGCAGCTTACAACAGTACAATGAGCAGTTCTTC.

The chain recombines TRBV2 with TRBJ1-1; 7 nucleotides agree with TRBD1. The CDR3 spans 16 residues. Germline V gives CDR1 SNHLY, CDR2 FYNNEI. Trimming took 8 bases from V and 0 from J; bases not matched to a gene: 12. The chain's CDR3 is CASVRQGGSMNTEAFF. The CDR3 coding sequence is TGTGCCAGCGTGAGACAGGGAGGATCGATGAACACTGAAGCTTTCTTT.

The chain links TRBV18 to TRBJ1-2, with D possibly TRBD1 on 6 matching bases. Trimming removed 2 bases at V and 7 bases at J, with 17 bases between. Germline V gene lookup returns CDR1 KGHSH and CDR2 LQKENI. CDR3 length: 15 amino acids. CDR3 region: CASSPEGVWSGGYTF. CDR3 coding DNA: TGTGCCAGCTCACCAGAGGGGGTCTGGTCAGGTGGCTACACCTTC.

This chain uses TRBV21-1 with TRBJ2-1; the D segment call TRBD2 is taken from the table without a DNA check. TRBV21-1 is a pseudogene locus. The CDR3 length is 17 residues. The DNA for the CDR3 is TGTGCCAGCCGAGGACTAGCGGGGGGGACCTCCTACAATGAGCAGTTCTTC. Protein: CASRGLAGGTSYNEQFF.

The chain recombines TRBV6-5 with TRBJ1-2; tentative D call: TRBD1 (6 bases). V was clipped by 2 bases and J by 7 bases, with 14 bases between them. CDR1 MNHEY and CDR2 SVGAGI come from the germline V gene. The CDR3 runs 14 residues. The CDR3 is CASSYRGGSGGYTF. CDR3 coding DNA: TGTGCCAGCAGTTACAGAGGGGGAAGTGGTGGCTACACCTTC.

This sequence joins TRBV2 and TRBJ1-1; D may be TRBD1 (6 bases). CDR1 is SNHLY and CDR2 is FYNNEI in the germline V gene. CDR3 length equals 14 residues. With 6 bases removed from V and 7 bases from J, the gap between germline ends came to 18 bases. In DNA form, the CDR3 reads TGTGCCAGCAGCGGCCAAGGGGGAGGGAGTGAAGCTTTCTTT. Its protein product is CASSGQGGGSEAFF.

This sequence joins TRBV6-4 and TRBJ2-3, with 9 bases lining up with TRBD2. With V trimmed by 2 bases and J by 0 bases, 3 bases remained unmatched. There are 16 residues in the CDR3. Per germline, CDR1 MRHNA and CDR2 SNTAGT. In DNA, the CDR3 is TGTGCCAGCAGTGACGTGGCGGGAGGGAGCACAGATACGCAGTATTTT. Its translation: CASSDVAGGSTDTQYF.

The rearrangement joins TRBV5-5 to TRBJ2-3, with TRBD1 as a possible D gene (7 bases). Germline V CDR1 and CDR2: SGHKS, YYEKEE (reference sequence). The CDR3 has 17 residues. V lost 1 base and J 4 bases, leaving 19 bases between the germline ends. The CDR3 coding sequence is TGTGCCAGCAGCTTGTTCGGCAGGGGGGAGATGGCAGATACGCAGTATTTT. Amino acids: CASSLFGRGEMADTQYF.

The chain joins TRBV11-2 to TRBJ1-2, with D unclear. This CDR3 contains 15 residues. Germline V gives CDR1 SGHAT, CDR2 FQNNGV. Trimming removed 1 base from V and 2 bases from J, with 11 bases in between. CDR3 in DNA: TGTGCCAGCAGCTTAGGTTTTCCGGGGAACTATGGCTACACCTTC. This gives the protein CASSLGFPGNYGYTF.

The chain employs TRBV5-1 and TRBJ2-1, with TRBD1 matching over 9 bases. J lost 1 base, V lost 4 bases, and 3 bases had no gene match. In germline, CDR1 is SGHRS, CDR2 YFSETQ. This CDR3 region has 15 residues. For the CDR3, the DNA is TGCGCCAGCAGCCGGACAGGGGCTTCCTACAATGAGCAGTTCTTC. This encodes CASSRTGASYNEQFF.

CDR3 sequence: CASSQDSLAGGPVEDTQYF. The CDR3 bases are TGTGCCAGCAGCCAAGATTCCCTCGCGGGGGGGCCGGTTGAAGATACGCAGTATTTT. The chain carries TRBV14 and TRBJ2-3; 9 positions match TRBD2. Germline V gene data show CDR1 as SGHDN and CDR2 as FVKESK. V dropped 0 bases and J dropped 5; count of bases not matched to a gene: 15. The length of the CDR3 is 19 residues. Full variable domain (outside the CDR3, taken from reference TRBV14 and TRBJ2-3): EAGVTQFPSHSVIEKGQTVTLRCDPISGHDNLYWYRRVMGKEIKFLLHFVKESKQDESGMPNNRFLAERTGGTYSTLKVQPAELEDSGVYFCASSQDSLAGGPVEDTQYFGPGTRLTVL.

There are a few counts of this clone. The chain combines TRBV7-2 with TRBJ2-1; 8 nucleotides line up with TRBD1. Looked up from germline, CDR1 is SGHTA and CDR2 is FQGNSA. V trimming: 2 bases; J trimming: 7 bases; junction bases outside the gene matches: 10. The CDR3 contains 16 residues. CDR3 sequence reads: CASSLSITGGLNEQFF. Here the CDR3 DNA reads TGTGCCAGCAGCTTAAGTATAACAGGGGGACTTAATGAGCAGTTCTTC.

The chain combines TRBV2 with TRBJ2-7; D is perhaps TRBD2 (6 bases). Looked up from germline, CDR1 is SNHLY and CDR2 is FYNNEI. With 4 bases removed from V and 3 bases from J, the gap between germline ends came to 16 bases. The CDR3 totals 15 residues. The CDR3 sequence: CASSVEAGRIYEQYF. The CDR3 region has the DNA TGTGCCAGCAGTGTCGAGGCGGGGCGGATCTACGAGCAGTACTTC.